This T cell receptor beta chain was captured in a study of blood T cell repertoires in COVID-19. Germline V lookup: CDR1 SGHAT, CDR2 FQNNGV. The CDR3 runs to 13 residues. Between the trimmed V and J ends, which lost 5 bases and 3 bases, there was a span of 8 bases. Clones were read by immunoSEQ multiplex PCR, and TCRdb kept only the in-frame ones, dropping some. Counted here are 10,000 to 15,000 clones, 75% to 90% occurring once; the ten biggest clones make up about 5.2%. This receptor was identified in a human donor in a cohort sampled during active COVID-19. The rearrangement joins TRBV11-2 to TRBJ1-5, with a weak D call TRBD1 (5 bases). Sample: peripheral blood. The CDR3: CASSPGYNQPQHF. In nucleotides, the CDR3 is TGTGCCAGCAGCCCAGGGTACAATCAGCCCCAGCATTTT.